The rows below give T cell receptor beta chains drawn from one sample of a study of blood T cells in healthy people across ages. Via MiXCR, TCRdb re-called the 5' RACE reads, giving one row per CDR3 protein. The sample yields roughly 500,000 distinct CDR3 sequences, 27% seen once. Material for sequencing was blood. The receptor source for this set is a woman in her seventies in good health. Both conserved end residues are part of each CDR3. The D gene is left open where the match is weak. The size of a clone is reported for some rows only, either as once, few or many, or as a class for expanded clones.

J,D,V,size,CDR3,DNA
TRBJ2-5,TRBD1,TRBV7-3,few,CASSLQGAHETQYF,TGTGCCAGCAGCTTACAGGGGGCACACGAGACCCAGTACTTC
TRBJ2-5,NA,TRBV7-3,few,CASSLTGGSTETQYF,TGTGCCAGCAGCTTAACGGGGGGCAGCACAGAGACCCAGTACTTC
TRBJ2-1,TRBD2,TRBV12-3/TRBV12-4,NA,CACHPRTSGYNEQFF,TGTGCCTGCCACCCGCGGACTAGCGGCTACAATGAGCAGTTCTTC
TRBJ2-7,NA,TRBV20-1,NA,CSASGTNSFEQYF,TGCAGTGCTAGTGGGACCAACAGTTTCGAGCAGTACTTC
TRBJ2-7,NA,TRBV29-1,few,CSVLGGPSYEQYF,TGCAGCGTTCTGGGGGGCCCTTCCTACGAGCAGTACTTC
TRBJ2-5,NA,TRBV12-3/TRBV12-4,few,CASSPTSRLIQETQYF,TGTGCCAGCAGTCCTACTAGCCGACTCATTCAAGAGACCCAGTACTTC
TRBJ2-3,TRBD2,TRBV29-1,few,CSVEIVASGGRDTQYF,TGCAGCGTTGAGATCGTGGCTAGCGGGGGCCGAGATACGCAGTATTTT
TRBJ1-1,TRBD1,TRBV5-1,once,CASSYDRGTEAFF,TGCGCCAGCAGCTACGACAGGGGCACTGAAGCTTTCTTT
TRBJ2-5,NA,TRBV27,NA,CASSLLGSREETQYF,TGTGCCAGCAGTTTACTGGGGTCGAGGGAAGAGACCCAGTACTTC
TRBJ1-1,NA,TRBV20-1,NA,CTMGARLNTEAFF,TGCACCATGGGGGCCAGATTGAACACTGAAGCTTTCTTT
TRBJ2-1,NA,TRBV7-2,NA,CASSLTNGGGEQFF,TGTGCCAGCAGCTTAACCAACGGGGGTGGTGAGCAGTTCTTC
TRBJ1-2,TRBD1,TRBV15,NA,CATSRDSGGVLYGYTF,TGTGCCACCAGCAGAGACTCAGGGGGAGTCCTCTATGGCTACACCTTC
TRBJ1-2,NA,TRBV11-2,NA,CASSPLGTMGYTF,TGTGCCAGCAGCCCCCTGGGGACAATGGGCTACACCTTC
TRBJ2-5,NA,TRBV12-3/TRBV12-4,NA,CATSLTWETQYF,TGTGCCACCTCCCTTACCTGGGAGACCCAGTACTTC
TRBJ2-7,NA,TRBV7-9,NA,CASSLRPQGNQGSYEQYF,TGTGCCAGCAGCTTACGGCCTCAGGGGAATCAGGGTTCCTACGAGCAGTACTTC
TRBJ1-4,NA,TRBV12-3/TRBV12-4,NA,CAGSLADGKLFF,TGTGCCGGCAGTTTAGCGGATGGAAAACTGTTTTTT
TRBJ1-1,TRBD1,TRBV7-9,few,CASSLRDRRDTEAFF,TGTGCCAGCAGTCTCCGGGACAGGAGGGACACTGAAGCTTTCTTT